The clone carrying this TCR beta chain was recorded at least ten times. Its antigen is as yet unknown. The entry originates in a study of early T cells in non-severe SARS-CoV-2 infection. About the study: With bulk RNA from unsorted whole blood as input, sequencing yielded unpaired chains.

General observations from the study: VDJdb matching, biased toward anti-spike CD8 responses, missed private and CD4 specificities.

Germline V gene lookup returns CDR1 SGHVS and CDR2 FQNEAQ. The CDR3 is 16 residues long. Germline trimming cut 5 bases from V and 3 bases from J; bases unmatched to any gene: 9. Unique molecular identifiers were affixed to single, distinct cDNA molecules. TCRdb processed the 5' RACE reads anew with MiXCR; each CDR3 protein has one entry. The data contain tens of thousands of distinct CDR3 sequences, 3.5% to 5.5% of them singletons. This TCR derives from an adult who was a healthcare worker with PCR-confirmed SARS-CoV-2 infection or an uninfected control (not recorded which). The sequencing sample was made of whole blood. V usage is TRBV7-8 and J usage is TRBJ2-2, with 7 bases aligning to TRBD1. CDR3: CASSIQGGADTGELFF. DNA for the CDR3: TGTGCCAGCAGCATCCAAGGGGGCGCGGACACCGGGGAGCTGTTTTTT.